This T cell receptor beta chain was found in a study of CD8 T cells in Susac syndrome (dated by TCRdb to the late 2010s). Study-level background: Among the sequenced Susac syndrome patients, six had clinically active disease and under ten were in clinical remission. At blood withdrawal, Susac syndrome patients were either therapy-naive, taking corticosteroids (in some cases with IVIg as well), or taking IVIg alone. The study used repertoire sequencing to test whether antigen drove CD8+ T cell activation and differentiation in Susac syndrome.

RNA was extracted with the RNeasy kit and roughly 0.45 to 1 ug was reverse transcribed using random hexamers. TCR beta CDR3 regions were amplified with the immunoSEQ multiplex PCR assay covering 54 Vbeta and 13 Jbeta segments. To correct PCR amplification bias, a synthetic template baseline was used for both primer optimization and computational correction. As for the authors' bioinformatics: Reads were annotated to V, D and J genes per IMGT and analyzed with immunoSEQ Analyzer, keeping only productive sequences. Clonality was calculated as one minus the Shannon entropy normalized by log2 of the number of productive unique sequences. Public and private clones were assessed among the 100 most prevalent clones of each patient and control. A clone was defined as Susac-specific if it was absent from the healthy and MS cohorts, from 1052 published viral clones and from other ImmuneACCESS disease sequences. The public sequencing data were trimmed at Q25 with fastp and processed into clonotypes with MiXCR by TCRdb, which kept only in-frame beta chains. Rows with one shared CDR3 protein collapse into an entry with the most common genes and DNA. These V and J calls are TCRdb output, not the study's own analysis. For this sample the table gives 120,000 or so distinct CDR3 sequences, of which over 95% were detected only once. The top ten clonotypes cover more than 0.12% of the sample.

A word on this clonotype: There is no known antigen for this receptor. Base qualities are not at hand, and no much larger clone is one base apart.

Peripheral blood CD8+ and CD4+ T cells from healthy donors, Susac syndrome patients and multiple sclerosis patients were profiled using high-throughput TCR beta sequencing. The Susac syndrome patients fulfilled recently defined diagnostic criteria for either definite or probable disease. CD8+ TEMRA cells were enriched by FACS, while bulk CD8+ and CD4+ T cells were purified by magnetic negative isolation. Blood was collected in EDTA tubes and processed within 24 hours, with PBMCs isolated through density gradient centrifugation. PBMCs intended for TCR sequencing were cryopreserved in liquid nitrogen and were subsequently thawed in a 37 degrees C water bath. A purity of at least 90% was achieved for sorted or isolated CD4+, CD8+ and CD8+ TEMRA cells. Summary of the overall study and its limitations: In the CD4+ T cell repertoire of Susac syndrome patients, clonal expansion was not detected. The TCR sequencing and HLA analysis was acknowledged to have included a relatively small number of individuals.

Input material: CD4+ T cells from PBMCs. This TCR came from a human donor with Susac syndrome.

CDR3 loop: CASSQALGPVQETQYF. The DNA sequence follows: TGTGCCAGCAGCCAAGCCCTCGGGCCGGTACAAGAGACCCAGTACTTC. The chain is assembled from TRBV4-2 and TRBJ2-5; a confident D gene designation cannot be given. The germline ends are 14 bases apart after V is trimmed by 1 base and J by 2 bases. The germline V gene encodes CDR1 LGHNA and CDR2 YNFKEQ. The CDR3 runs 16 residues from the cysteine to the phenylalanine. CDR3 DNA is the only sequence kept; it has 48 bases, read in frame from the first base.